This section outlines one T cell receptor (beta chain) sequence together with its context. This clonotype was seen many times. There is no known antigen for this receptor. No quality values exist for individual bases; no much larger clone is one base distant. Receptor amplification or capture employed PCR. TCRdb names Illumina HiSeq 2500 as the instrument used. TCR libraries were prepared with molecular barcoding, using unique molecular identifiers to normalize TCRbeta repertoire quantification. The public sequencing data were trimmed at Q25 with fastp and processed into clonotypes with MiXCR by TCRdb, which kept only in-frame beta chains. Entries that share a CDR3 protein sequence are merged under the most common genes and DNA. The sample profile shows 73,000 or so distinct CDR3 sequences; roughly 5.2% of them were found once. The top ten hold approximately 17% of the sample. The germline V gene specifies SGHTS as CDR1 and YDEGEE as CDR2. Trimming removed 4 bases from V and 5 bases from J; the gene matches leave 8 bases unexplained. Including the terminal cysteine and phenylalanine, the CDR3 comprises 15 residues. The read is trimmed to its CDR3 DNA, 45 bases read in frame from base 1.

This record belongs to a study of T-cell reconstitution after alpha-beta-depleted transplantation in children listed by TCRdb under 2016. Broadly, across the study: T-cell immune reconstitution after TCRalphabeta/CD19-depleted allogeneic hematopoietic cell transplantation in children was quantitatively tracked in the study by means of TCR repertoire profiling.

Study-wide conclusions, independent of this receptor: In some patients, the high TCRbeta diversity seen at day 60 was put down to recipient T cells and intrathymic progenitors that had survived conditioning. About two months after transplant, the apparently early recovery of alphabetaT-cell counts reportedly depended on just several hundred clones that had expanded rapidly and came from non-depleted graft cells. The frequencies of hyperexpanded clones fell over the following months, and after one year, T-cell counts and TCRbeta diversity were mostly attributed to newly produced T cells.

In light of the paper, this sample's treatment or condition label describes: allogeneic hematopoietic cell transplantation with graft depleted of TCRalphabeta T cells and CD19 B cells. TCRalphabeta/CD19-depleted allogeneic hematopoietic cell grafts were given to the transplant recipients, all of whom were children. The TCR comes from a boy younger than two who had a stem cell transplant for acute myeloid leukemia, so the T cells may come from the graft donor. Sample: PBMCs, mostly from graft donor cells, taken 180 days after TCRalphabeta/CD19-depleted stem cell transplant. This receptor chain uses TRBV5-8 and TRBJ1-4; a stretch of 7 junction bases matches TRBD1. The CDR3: CASSGTGTANEKLFF. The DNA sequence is TGTGCCAGCAGCGGCACCGGGACAGCAAATGAAAAACTGTTTTTT.